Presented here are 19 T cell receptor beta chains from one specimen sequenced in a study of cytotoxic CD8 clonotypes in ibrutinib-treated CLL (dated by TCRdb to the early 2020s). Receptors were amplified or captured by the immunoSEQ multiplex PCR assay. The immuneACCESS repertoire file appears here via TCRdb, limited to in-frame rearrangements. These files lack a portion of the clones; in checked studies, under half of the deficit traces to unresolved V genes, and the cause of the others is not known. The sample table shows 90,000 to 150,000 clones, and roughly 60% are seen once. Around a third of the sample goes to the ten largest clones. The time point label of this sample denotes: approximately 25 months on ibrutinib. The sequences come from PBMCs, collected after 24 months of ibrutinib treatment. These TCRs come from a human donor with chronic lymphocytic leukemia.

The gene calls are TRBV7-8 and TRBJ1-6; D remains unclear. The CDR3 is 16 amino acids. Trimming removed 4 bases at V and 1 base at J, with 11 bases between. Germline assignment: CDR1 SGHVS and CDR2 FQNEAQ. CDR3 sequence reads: CASSSVWGSYNSPLHF. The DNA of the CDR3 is TGTGCCAGCAGCTCGGTATGGGGATCCTATAATTCACCCCTCCACTTT. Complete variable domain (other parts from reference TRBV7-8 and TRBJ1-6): GAGVSQSPRYKVAKRGQDVALRCDPISGHVSLFWYQQALGQGPEFLTYFQNEAQLDKSGLPSDRFFAERPEGSVSTLKIQRTQQEDSAVYLCASSSVWGSYNSPLHFGNGTRLTVT.

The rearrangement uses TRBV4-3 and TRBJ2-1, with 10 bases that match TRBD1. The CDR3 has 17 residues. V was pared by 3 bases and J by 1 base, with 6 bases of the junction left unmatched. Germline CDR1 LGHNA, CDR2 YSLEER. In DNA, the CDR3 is TGCGCCAGCAGCCAGTCTCGACAGGGGGCATCCTACAATGAGCAGTTCTTC. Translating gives CASSQSRQGASYNEQFF.

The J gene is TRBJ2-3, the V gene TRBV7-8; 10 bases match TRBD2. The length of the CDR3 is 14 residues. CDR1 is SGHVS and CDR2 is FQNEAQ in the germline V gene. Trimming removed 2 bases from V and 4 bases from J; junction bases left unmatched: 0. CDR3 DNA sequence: TGTGCCAGCAGCTTAAGCGGGGGGGCAGATACGCAGTATTTT. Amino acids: CASSLSGGADTQYF.

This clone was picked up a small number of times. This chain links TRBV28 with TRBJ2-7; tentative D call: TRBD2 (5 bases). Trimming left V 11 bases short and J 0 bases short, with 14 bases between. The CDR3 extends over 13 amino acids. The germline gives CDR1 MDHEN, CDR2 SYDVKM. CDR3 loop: CADSRRSSYEQYF. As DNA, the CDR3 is TGTGCCGATAGCAGGAGGAGCTCCTACGAGCAGTACTTC.

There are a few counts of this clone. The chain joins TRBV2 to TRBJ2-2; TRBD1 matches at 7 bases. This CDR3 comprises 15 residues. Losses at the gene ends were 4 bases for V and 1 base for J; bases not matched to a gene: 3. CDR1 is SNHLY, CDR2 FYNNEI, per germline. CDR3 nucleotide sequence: TGTGCCAGCAGTGCCGGGACAGTGAACACCGGGGAGCTGTTTTTT. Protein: CASSAGTVNTGELFF.

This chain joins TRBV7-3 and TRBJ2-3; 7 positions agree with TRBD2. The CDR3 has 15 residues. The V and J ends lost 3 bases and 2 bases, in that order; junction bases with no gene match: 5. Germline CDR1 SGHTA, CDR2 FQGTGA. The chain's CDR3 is CASSFGLGSTDTQYF. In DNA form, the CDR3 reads TGTGCCAGCAGCTTTGGACTAGGATCCACAGATACGCAGTATTTT.

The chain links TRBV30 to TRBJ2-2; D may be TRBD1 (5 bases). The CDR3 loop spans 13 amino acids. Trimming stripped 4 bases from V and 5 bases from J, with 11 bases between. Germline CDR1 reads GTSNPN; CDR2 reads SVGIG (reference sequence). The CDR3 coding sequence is TGTGCCTGGACTAAACAGGTGACCGGGGAGCTGTTTTTT. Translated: CAWTKQVTGELFF.

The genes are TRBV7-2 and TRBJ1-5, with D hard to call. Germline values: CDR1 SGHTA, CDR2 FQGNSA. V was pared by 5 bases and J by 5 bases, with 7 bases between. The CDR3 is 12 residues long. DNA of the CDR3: TGTGCCAGCAGCCCACGCGATCAGCCCCAGCATTTT. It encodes CASSPRDQPQHF.

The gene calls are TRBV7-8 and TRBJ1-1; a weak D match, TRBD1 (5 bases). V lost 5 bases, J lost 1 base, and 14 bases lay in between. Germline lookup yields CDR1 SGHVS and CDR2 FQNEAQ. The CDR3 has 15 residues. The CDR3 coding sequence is TGTGCCAGCAGCCTTGAGGGGATCTCGAACACTGAAGCTTTCTTT. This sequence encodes CASSLEGISNTEAFF.

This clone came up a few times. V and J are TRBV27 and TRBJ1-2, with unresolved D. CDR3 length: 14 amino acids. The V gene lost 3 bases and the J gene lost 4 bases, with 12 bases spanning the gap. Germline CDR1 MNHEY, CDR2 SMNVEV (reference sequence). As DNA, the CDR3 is TGTGCCAGCAGTTTGGCCGGGTGGGGCTATGGCTACACCTTC. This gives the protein CASSLAGWGYGYTF.

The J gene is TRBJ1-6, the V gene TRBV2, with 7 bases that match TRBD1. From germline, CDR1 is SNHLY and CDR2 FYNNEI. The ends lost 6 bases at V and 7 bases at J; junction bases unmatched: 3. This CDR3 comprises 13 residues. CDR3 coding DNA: TGTGCCAGCAGCGACAGGGCCAATTCACCCCTCCACTTT. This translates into CASSDRANSPLHF.

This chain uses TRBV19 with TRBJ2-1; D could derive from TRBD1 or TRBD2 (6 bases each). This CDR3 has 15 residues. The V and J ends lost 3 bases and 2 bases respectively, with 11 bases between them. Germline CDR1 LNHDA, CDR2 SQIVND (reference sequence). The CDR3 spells CASSIGGDTYNEQFF. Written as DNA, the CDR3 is TGTGCCAGTAGTATCGGCGGGGACACCTACAATGAGCAGTTCTTC.

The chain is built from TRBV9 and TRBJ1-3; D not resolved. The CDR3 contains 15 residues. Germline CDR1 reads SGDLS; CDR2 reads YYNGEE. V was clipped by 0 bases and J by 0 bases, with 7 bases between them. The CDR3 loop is CASSVGASSGNTIYF. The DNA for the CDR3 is TGTGCCAGCAGCGTAGGGGCGAGCTCTGGAAACACCATATATTTT.

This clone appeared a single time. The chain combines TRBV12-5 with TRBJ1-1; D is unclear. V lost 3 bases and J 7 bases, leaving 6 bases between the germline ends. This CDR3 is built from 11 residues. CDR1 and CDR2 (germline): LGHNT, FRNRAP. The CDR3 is CASGLAREAFF. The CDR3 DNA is TGTGCTAGTGGTTTAGCCCGTGAAGCTTTCTTT.

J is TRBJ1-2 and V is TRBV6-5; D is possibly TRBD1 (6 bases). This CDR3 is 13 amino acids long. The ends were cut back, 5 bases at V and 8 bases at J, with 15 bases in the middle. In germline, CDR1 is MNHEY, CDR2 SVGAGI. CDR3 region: CASSLGTIAGYTF. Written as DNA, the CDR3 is TGTGCCAGCAGTCTAGGGACAATCGCGGGCTACACCTTC.

The CDR3 DNA sequence: TGTGCCAGCAGCCCGGGACACCCGAACACTGAAGCTTTCTTT. It specifies CASSPGHPNTEAFF. The chain recombines TRBV4-2 with TRBJ1-1, with a weak D call TRBD1 (6 bases). Trimming left V 4 bases short and J 1 base short, with 10 bases between. The CDR3 consists of 14 residues. The germline CDR1 and CDR2 sequences are LGHNA and YNFKEQ.

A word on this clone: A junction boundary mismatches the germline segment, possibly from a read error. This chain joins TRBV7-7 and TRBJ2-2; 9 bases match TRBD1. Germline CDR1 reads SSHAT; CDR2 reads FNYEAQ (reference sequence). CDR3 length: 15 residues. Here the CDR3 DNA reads TGTGCTAGCAGCTTAGGAGGACAGGGGTCCGGGGAGCTGTTTTTT. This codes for CASSLGGQGSGELFF.

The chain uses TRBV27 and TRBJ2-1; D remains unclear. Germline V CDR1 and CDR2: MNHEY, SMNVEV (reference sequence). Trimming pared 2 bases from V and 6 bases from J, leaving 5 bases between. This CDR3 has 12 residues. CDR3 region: CASSLMGNEQFF. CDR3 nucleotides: TGTGCCAGCAGTTTAATGGGCAATGAGCAGTTCTTC.

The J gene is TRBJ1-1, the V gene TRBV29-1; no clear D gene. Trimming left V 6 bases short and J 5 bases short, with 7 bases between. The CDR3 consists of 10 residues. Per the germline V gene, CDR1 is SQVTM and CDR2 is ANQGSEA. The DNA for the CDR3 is TGCAGCGTAGAGAATACTGAAGCTTTCTTT. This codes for CSVENTEAFF.